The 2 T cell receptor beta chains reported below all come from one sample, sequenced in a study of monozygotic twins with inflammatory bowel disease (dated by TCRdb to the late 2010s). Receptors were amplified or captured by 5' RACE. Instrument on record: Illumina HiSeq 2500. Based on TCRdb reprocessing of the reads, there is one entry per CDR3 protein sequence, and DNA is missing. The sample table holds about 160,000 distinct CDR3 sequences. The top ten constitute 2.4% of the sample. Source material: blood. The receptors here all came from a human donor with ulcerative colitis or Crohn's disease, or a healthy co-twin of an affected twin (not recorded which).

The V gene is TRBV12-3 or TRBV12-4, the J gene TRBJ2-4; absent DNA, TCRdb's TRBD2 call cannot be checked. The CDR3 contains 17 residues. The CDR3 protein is CASSGGLSSEGSDIQYF.

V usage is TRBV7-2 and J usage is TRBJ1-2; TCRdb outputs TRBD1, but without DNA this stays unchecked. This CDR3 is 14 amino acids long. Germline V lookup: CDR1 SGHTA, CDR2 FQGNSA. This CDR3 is CASSLPWTDYGYTF.